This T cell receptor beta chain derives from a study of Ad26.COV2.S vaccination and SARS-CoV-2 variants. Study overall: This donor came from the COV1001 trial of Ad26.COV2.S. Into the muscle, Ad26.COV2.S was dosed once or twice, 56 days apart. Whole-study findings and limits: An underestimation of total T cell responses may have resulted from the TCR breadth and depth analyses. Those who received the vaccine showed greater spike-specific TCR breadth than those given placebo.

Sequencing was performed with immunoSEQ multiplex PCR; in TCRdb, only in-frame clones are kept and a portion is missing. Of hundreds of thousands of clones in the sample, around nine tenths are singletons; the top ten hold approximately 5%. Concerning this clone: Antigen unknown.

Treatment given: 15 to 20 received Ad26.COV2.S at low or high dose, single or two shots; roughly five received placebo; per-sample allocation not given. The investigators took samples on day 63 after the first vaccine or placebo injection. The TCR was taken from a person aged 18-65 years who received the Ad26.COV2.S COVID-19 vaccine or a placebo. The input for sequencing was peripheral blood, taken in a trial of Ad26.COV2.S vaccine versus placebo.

The CDR3 loop reads CSVALTGGSEKLFF. In DNA form, the CDR3 reads TGCAGCGTGGCATTAACAGGGGGAAGTGAAAAACTGTTTTTT. The chain has TRBV29-1 and TRBJ1-4; 8 nucleotides match TRBD1. This CDR3 is built from 14 residues. With V trimmed by 6 bases and J by 7 bases, 10 bases remained unmatched. Germline CDR1 reads SQVTM; CDR2 reads ANQGSEA.